This T cell receptor (beta chain) was documented in a study of blood T cell repertoires in COVID-19. Overall study: COVID-19 samples collected from the United States, Italy and Spain covered acute and convalescent phases. PBMCs, B-cell-depleted T cells, or T cells were the source of the cDNA or gDNA that made up the material.

Per the original data handling: The assay estimated nucleated cells by amplifying reference gene primers. Only in-frame clones appear in the TCRdb table, and some are missing; sequencing was by immunoSEQ multiplex PCR. The V and J calls and clone size are taken from that table; D and trimming were inferred from the DNA. The sample carries 270,000 or so clones, roughly 90% recorded once. Germline CDR1 reads SGDLS; CDR2 reads YYNGEE. This CDR3 has 15 residues. Trimming stripped 0 bases from V and 1 base from J, with 10 bases between. Seattle enrolled patients during active infection and tracked them longitudinally.

The J gene is TRBJ1-1, the V gene TRBV9, with D maybe TRBD1 (5 bases). The clonotype comes from a woman aged 60 to 75 with COVID-19, enrolled during active disease. Material: peripheral blood. The CDR3 DNA reads TGTGCCAGCAGCGTAGATCCGGGGGGGAACACTGAAGCTTTCTTT. It encodes CASSVDPGGNTEAFF.